A selection of T cell receptor beta chains follows, all from one sample in a study of blood T cell repertoires in COVID-19. Repertoires were generated with immunoSEQ multiplex PCR, while TCRdb's copy carries only in-frame clones and drops some. Among roughly 100,000 clones listed, around 87% were seen once. Sequencing was done on a sample of peripheral blood. All receptors come from a man aged 50 to 59 with acute or convalescent COVID-19. The CDR3 runs from the conserved cysteine through the conserved F or W. D genes are given only for firm matches. Expanded clones are given a class, and other clones once, few, many or no size at all.

cdr3_length	clone_size	j_call	d_call	v_call	cdr3_aa	cdr3_nt
16	NA	TRBJ2-1	NA	TRBV11-2	CASSLWAGINYNEQFF	TGTGCCAGCAGCTTATGGGCAGGGATAAACTACAATGAGCAGTTCTTC
14	NA	TRBJ1-6	TRBD1	TRBV5-5	CASSRDSGDSPLHF	TGTGCCAGCAGTCGGGACAGCGGTGATTCACCCCTCCACTTT
15	few	TRBJ2-6	TRBD1	TRBV27	CASRTGLSWANVLTF	TGTGCCAGCCGGACAGGGCTGTCATGGGCCAACGTCCTGACTTTC
15	NA	TRBJ2-7	NA	TRBV6-5	CASSYSGQATYEQYF	TGTGCCAGCAGTTACTCTGGGCAGGCCACCTACGAGCAGTACTTC
15	NA	TRBJ2-4	NA	TRBV4-1	CASSQSVGGGNIQYF	TGCGCCAGCAGCCAATCGGTGGGGGGTGGGAACATTCAGTACTTC
13	NA	TRBJ1-1	NA	TRBV15	CATSTDKGTEAFF	TGTGCCACCAGCACGGACAAAGGGACTGAAGCTTTCTTT
15	NA	TRBJ2-3	NA	TRBV5-1	CASSLVSGSTDTQYF	TGCGCCAGCAGCTTGGTATCAGGTAGCACAGATACGCAGTATTTT
16	NA	TRBJ2-5	NA	TRBV5-5	CASSLAGTPGQETQYF	TGTGCCAGCAGCTTGGCCGGGACTCCGGGCCAAGAGACCCAGTACTTC
11	NA	TRBJ2-3	NA	TRBV20-1	CSASRSDTQYF	TGCAGTGCTAGCAGGTCCGATACGCAGTATTTT
13	few	TRBJ1-5	NA	TRBV29-1	CSVRDNSNQPQHF	TGCAGCGTTCGGGACAATAGCAATCAGCCCCAGCATTTT
16	NA	TRBJ2-7	TRBD2	TRBV28	CASSWLTSGRAYEQYF	TGTGCCAGCAGTTGGCTGACTAGCGGTCGGGCTTACGAGCAGTACTTC
15	NA	TRBJ2-5	NA	TRBV14	CASSPAGQYQETQYF	TGTGCCAGCAGCCCCGCCGGACAGTACCAAGAGACCCAGTACTTC
14	NA	TRBJ2-2	NA	TRBV19	CASSQTANTGELFF	TGTGCCAGTAGTCAGACAGCGAACACCGGGGAGCTGTTTTTT
18	NA	TRBJ2-1	TRBD2	TRBV25-1	CASSANYKTSGLHNEQFF	TGTGCCAGCAGTGCCAACTACAAAACTAGCGGGCTTCACAATGAGCAGTTCTTC
11	NA	TRBJ1-2	NA	TRBV20-1	CSAGDLYGYTF	TGCAGCGCAGGGGACCTATATGGCTACACCTTC
13	NA	TRBJ2-1	NA	TRBV3-1/TRBV3-2	CASSLRLENEQFF	TGTGCCAGCAGCCTCAGACTTGAAAATGAGCAGTTCTTC